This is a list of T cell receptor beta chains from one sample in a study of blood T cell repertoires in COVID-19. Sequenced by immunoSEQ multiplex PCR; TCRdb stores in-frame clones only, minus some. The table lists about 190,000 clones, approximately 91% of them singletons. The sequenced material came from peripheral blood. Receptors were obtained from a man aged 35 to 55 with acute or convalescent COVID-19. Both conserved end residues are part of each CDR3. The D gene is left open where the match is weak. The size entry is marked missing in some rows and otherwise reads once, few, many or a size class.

CDR3nt: TGTGCCAGCAGTGAGGTGTCGAGCGGGGGGGGTAAAGAGACCCAGTACTTC; CDR3aa: CASSEVSSGGGKETQYF; abundance: .; v_gene: TRBV6-1; j_gene: TRBJ2-5; d_gene: TRBD2
CDR3nt: TGCAGCGTTGAAATGCCAGCGGGGGGTCCCTACGAGCAGTACTTC; CDR3aa: CSVEMPAGGPYEQYF; abundance: .; v_gene: TRBV29-1; j_gene: TRBJ2-7; d_gene: TRBD2
CDR3nt: TGTGCCAGCAGTGCTTACAGGGTGCGCACAGATACGCAGTATTTT; CDR3aa: CASSAYRVRTDTQYF; abundance: .; v_gene: TRBV27; j_gene: TRBJ2-3; d_gene: .
CDR3nt: TGTGCCAGCAGCTCAGGTAGCACAGATACGCAGTATTTT; CDR3aa: CASSSGSTDTQYF; abundance: .; v_gene: TRBV5-4; j_gene: TRBJ2-3; d_gene: .
CDR3nt: TGTGCCAGCCCTAGGGACAGCAACTACGAGCAGTACTTC; CDR3aa: CASPRDSNYEQYF; abundance: .; v_gene: TRBV6-5; j_gene: TRBJ2-7; d_gene: TRBD1
CDR3nt: TGTGCCAGCAGTGAACGATTAACAGGGGCTGGCGAGCAGTACTTC; CDR3aa: CASSERLTGAGEQYF; abundance: .; v_gene: TRBV6-1; j_gene: TRBJ2-7; d_gene: TRBD1
CDR3nt: TGTGCCAGCAGTTTCCGGGAGAATCAGCCCCAGCATTTT; CDR3aa: CASSFRENQPQHF; abundance: .; v_gene: TRBV27; j_gene: TRBJ1-5; d_gene: .
CDR3nt: TGTGCCATCAGCCTCATCGGCACTCAGGGGGCGGACACTGAAGCTTTCTTT; CDR3aa: CAISLIGTQGADTEAFF; abundance: .; v_gene: TRBV10-3; j_gene: TRBJ1-1; d_gene: TRBD1
CDR3nt: TGTGCCAGCAGTGTTTCGTCGAGCTATGGCTACACCTTC; CDR3aa: CASSVSSSYGYTF; abundance: few; v_gene: TRBV25-1; j_gene: TRBJ1-2; d_gene: .
CDR3nt: TGTGCCAGCTACAAACAGGGTCCCTACGAGCAGTACTTC; CDR3aa: CASYKQGPYEQYF; abundance: .; v_gene: TRBV28; j_gene: TRBJ2-7; d_gene: .
CDR3nt: TGTGCCAGCAGCCAGTATAAGGGGGCCCCCTCCTACGAGCAGTACTTC; CDR3aa: CASSQYKGAPSYEQYF; abundance: .; v_gene: TRBV14; j_gene: TRBJ2-7; d_gene: TRBD1
CDR3nt: TGTGCCAGCAGACGGGACAGCAACTATGGCTACACCTTC; CDR3aa: CASRRDSNYGYTF; abundance: .; v_gene: TRBV6-5; j_gene: TRBJ1-2; d_gene: TRBD1
CDR3nt: TGTGCCAGCAGTTGGAGGGGGAACACTGAAGCTTTCTTT; CDR3aa: CASSWRGNTEAFF; abundance: .; v_gene: TRBV27; j_gene: TRBJ1-1; d_gene: .
CDR3nt: TGTGCCAGCAGCCAAGTTTCTTTTGGCGGGTTGAGCTCCTACGAGCAGTACTTC; CDR3aa: CASSQVSFGGLSSYEQYF; abundance: .; v_gene: TRBV3-1/TRBV3-2; j_gene: TRBJ2-7; d_gene: .
CDR3nt: TGTGCCAGCAGCTTTTCCCCCCTTCTAGCGGGGGGTAACAATGAGCAGTTCTTC; CDR3aa: CASSFSPLLAGGNNEQFF; abundance: .; v_gene: TRBV11-2; j_gene: TRBJ2-1; d_gene: TRBD2
CDR3nt: TGTGCCAGCAGTTACTCTAGAGCTTTCTATGGCTACACCTTC; CDR3aa: CASSYSRAFYGYTF; abundance: .; v_gene: TRBV6-5; j_gene: TRBJ1-2; d_gene: .
CDR3nt: TGTGCCAGTAGTATATTTAGGACAGGGAACCTACTGAACACTGAAGCTTTCTTT; CDR3aa: CASSIFRTGNLLNTEAFF; abundance: .; v_gene: TRBV19; j_gene: TRBJ1-1; d_gene: TRBD1
CDR3nt: TGTGCCAGCAGTAGGACAGGGGGCGAGGAGACCCAGTACTTC; CDR3aa: CASSRTGGEETQYF; abundance: .; v_gene: TRBV27; j_gene: TRBJ2-5; d_gene: TRBD1
CDR3nt: TGTGCCAGCAGTTACAAGAGGCTAGCGGGGGCCAACAGGGAGACAGATACGCAGTATTTT; CDR3aa: CASSYKRLAGANRETDTQYF; abundance: .; v_gene: TRBV6-2/TRBV6-3; j_gene: TRBJ2-3; d_gene: TRBD2
CDR3nt: TGCGCCAGCAGCCAAGATTGGACAGGGGCTGTTGAAGCTTTCTTT; CDR3aa: CASSQDWTGAVEAFF; abundance: once; v_gene: TRBV4-3; j_gene: TRBJ1-1; d_gene: TRBD1
CDR3nt: TGTGCCAGTAGTATAGAGGGGAGGAACACTGAAGCTTTCTTT; CDR3aa: CASSIEGRNTEAFF; abundance: .; v_gene: TRBV19; j_gene: TRBJ1-1; d_gene: .
CDR3nt: TGTGCCAGCAGCCAAGCCGAGGGACAGGGGAACTTCTTC; CDR3aa: CASSQAEGQGNFF; abundance: .; v_gene: TRBV3-1/TRBV3-2; j_gene: TRBJ2-1; d_gene: TRBD1
CDR3nt: TGTGCCAGCAGCCCGCCTGAGAGGGAAAATGGCTACACCTTC; CDR3aa: CASSPPERENGYTF; abundance: .; v_gene: TRBV13; j_gene: TRBJ1-2; d_gene: .
CDR3nt: TGTGCCAGCAGCTTAGGGTCTAGCGGGGCATCCTACGAGCAGTACTTC; CDR3aa: CASSLGSSGASYEQYF; abundance: once; v_gene: TRBV7-2; j_gene: TRBJ2-7; d_gene: TRBD2
CDR3nt: TGTGCCAGCTCCTCTAGCGCAGATACGCAGTATTTT; CDR3aa: CASSSSADTQYF; abundance: .; v_gene: TRBV18; j_gene: TRBJ2-3; d_gene: .
CDR3nt: TGCAGTGCTAGTGCCGGGACAGGGTACCACGAGCAGTACTTC; CDR3aa: CSASAGTGYHEQYF; abundance: .; v_gene: TRBV20-1; j_gene: TRBJ2-7; d_gene: TRBD1
CDR3nt: TGTGCCAGCGAGACAGGGTCCCTCGGCTACACCTTC; CDR3aa: CASETGSLGYTF; abundance: .; v_gene: TRBV30; j_gene: TRBJ1-2; d_gene: TRBD1
CDR3nt: TGTGCCAGCAGTCCAAACCTGCGGGGGAAACTGTTTTTT; CDR3aa: CASSPNLRGKLFF; abundance: .; v_gene: TRBV12-3/TRBV12-4; j_gene: TRBJ1-4; d_gene: .